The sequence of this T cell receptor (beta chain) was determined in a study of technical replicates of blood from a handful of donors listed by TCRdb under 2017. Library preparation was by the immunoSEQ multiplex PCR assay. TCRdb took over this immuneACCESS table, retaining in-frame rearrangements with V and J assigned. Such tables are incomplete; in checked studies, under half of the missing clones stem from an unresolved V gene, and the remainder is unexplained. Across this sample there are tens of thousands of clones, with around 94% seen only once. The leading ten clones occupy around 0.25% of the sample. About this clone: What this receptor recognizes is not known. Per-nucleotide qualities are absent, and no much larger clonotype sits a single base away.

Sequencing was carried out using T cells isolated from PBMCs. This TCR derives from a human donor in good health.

The DNA sequence follows: TGTGCCAGCAGCTTCCCAGGGGACACCTATGGCTACACCTTC. The translation is CASSFPGDTYGYTF. The rearrangement combines TRBV5-4 with TRBJ1-2; TRBD1 is possibly the D segment (6 matching bases). From the cysteine through the phenylalanine, the CDR3 covers 14 amino acids. Only the CDR3 portion is preserved as DNA: 42 bases, with reading frame beginning at the first base. V is reduced by 2 bases and J by 4 bases, leaving a spacing of 12 bases between them. CDR1 and CDR2 are read off the germline V gene (reference sequence) as SGHNT and YYREEE.